This T cell receptor beta chain was retrieved from a study of blood T cell repertoires in COVID-19. Per germline, CDR1 MNHNS and CDR2 SASEGT. This CDR3 contains 14 residues. V was shortened by 3 bases and J by 4 bases, with 10 bases between the two germline ends. The data were produced by immunoSEQ multiplex PCR, yet TCRdb's version contains in-frame clones alone and is incomplete. The data show under 110,000 clones, 76% seen once. Source material: peripheral blood. The receptor's source is an elderly man with COVID-19, enrolled during active disease. This chain joins TRBV6-1 and TRBJ2-1; D uncertain. The CDR3 region has the DNA TGTGCCAGCAGTGAGGGCCAGCCATACAATGAGCAGTTCTTC. Encoded protein: CASSEGQPYNEQFF.